A selection of T cell receptor beta chains follows, all from one sample in a study of shared clonotypes between healthy human individuals. Sequencing was performed with immunoSEQ multiplex PCR; in TCRdb, only in-frame clones are kept and a portion is missing. The sample carries roughly 2.2 million clones, 85% to 95% recorded once. Sequenced material: naive CD4+ T cells from PBMCs. These receptors all stem from a young man in good health. Some clones in this sample may be carry-over from other donors' samples. Both conserved end residues are trimmed from each CDR3.

j_gene: TRBJ1-5; v_gene: TRBV4-3; CDR3aa: ASSQSPGTGDQPQH
j_gene: TRBJ2-5; v_gene: TRBV11-3; CDR3aa: ASSRGGSETQY
j_gene: TRBJ1-2; v_gene: TRBV28; CDR3aa: ASSPYPGGGYT
j_gene: TRBJ1-5; v_gene: TRBV27; CDR3aa: ASSLWGREYQPQH
j_gene: TRBJ1-5; v_gene: TRBV18; CDR3aa: ASSPGGKRNQPQH
j_gene: TRBJ2-5; v_gene: TRBV5-1; CDR3aa: ASSLNWQETQY
j_gene: TRBJ1-3; v_gene: TRBV18; CDR3aa: ASTGDSGNTIY
j_gene: TRBJ2-7; v_gene: TRBV7-9; CDR3aa: ASRPSGSSSYEQY
j_gene: TRBJ1-1; v_gene: TRBV9; CDR3aa: ASSVTGNTEAF
j_gene: TRBJ2-7; v_gene: TRBV5-1; CDR3aa: ASSPDNRGNKRDEQY
j_gene: TRBJ2-7; v_gene: TRBV5-1; CDR3aa: ASSLGSSYEQY
j_gene: TRBJ2-5; v_gene: TRBV5-1; CDR3aa: ASSLAFSGRVRGQETQY
j_gene: TRBJ2-3; v_gene: TRBV7-9; CDR3aa: ASSNLARSTDTQY
j_gene: TRBJ1-5; v_gene: TRBV28; CDR3aa: ASTYYPLNSNQPQH
j_gene: TRBJ2-1; v_gene: TRBV5-1; CDR3aa: ASSLTPHTSGTYNEQF
j_gene: TRBJ2-3; v_gene: TRBV9; CDR3aa: ASSVEPGTDTQY
j_gene: TRBJ1-1; v_gene: TRBV28; CDR3aa: ASTGPPDAEAF
j_gene: TRBJ1-4; v_gene: TRBV6-5; CDR3aa: ASSYGGEGFNEKLF
j_gene: TRBJ1-5; v_gene: TRBV4-1; CDR3aa: ASSPRDEGNQPQH
j_gene: TRBJ2-7; v_gene: TRBV6-1; CDR3aa: ASRAGGVYEQY
j_gene: TRBJ1-1; v_gene: TRBV7-3; CDR3aa: ASSSTENTEAF
j_gene: TRBJ2-1; v_gene: TRBV7-9; CDR3aa: ASSRRQGGISYNEQF
j_gene: TRBJ2-3; v_gene: TRBV30; CDR3aa: AWSVRRSRDTQY
j_gene: TRBJ2-2; v_gene: TRBV6-1; CDR3aa: ASRGGQAGELF
j_gene: TRBJ2-5; v_gene: TRBV11-3; CDR3aa: ASSRTRLETQY
j_gene: TRBJ1-3; v_gene: TRBV5-1; CDR3aa: ASSLGGLNTIY
j_gene: TRBJ2-7; v_gene: TRBV5-4; CDR3aa: ASSPADPRHEQY
j_gene: TRBJ2-6; v_gene: TRBV30; CDR3aa: ACDRSITISGANVLT
j_gene: TRBJ2-3; v_gene: TRBV28; CDR3aa: ASSSGSLQPDTQY
j_gene: TRBJ2-5; v_gene: TRBV7-2; CDR3aa: ASSLWTGIETQY
j_gene: TRBJ2-7; v_gene: TRBV6-5; CDR3aa: ATLVGATYEQY
j_gene: TRBJ2-7; v_gene: TRBV9; CDR3aa: ASSETGTSGSYEQY
j_gene: TRBJ2-7; v_gene: TRBV5-1; CDR3aa: ASSLVEGGGYEQY
j_gene: TRBJ2-6; v_gene: TRBV7-9; CDR3aa: ASSLAGQGGFGANVLT
j_gene: TRBJ1-1; v_gene: TRBV18; CDR3aa: ASSPFAENTEAF
j_gene: TRBJ2-7; v_gene: TRBV28; CDR3aa: ASSQGRASGVPG
j_gene: TRBJ2-5; v_gene: TRBV6-1; CDR3aa: ASSDFGASVKETQY
j_gene: TRBJ2-4; v_gene: TRBV27; CDR3aa: ASSLGTSGLY
j_gene: TRBJ2-1; v_gene: TRBV28; CDR3aa: ASSLWGIRRTSSYNEQF
j_gene: TRBJ2-1; v_gene: TRBV7-3; CDR3aa: ASSPGRGAGAGNEQF
j_gene: TRBJ2-1; v_gene: TRBV15; CDR3aa: ATSRVRLAGGPSYNEQF
j_gene: TRBJ1-4; v_gene: TRBV11-3; CDR3aa: ASSLDRNEKLF
j_gene: TRBJ2-4; v_gene: TRBV27; CDR3aa: ASRTSTGPASKNIQY
j_gene: TRBJ1-1; v_gene: TRBV19; CDR3aa: ASSIMGARNTEAF
j_gene: TRBJ2-7; v_gene: TRBV5-1; CDR3aa: ASSPSNRGLDYEQY
j_gene: TRBJ2-2; v_gene: TRBV10-1; CDR3aa: ASTTPKSGTGGAGTNTGELF
j_gene: TRBJ2-6; v_gene: TRBV10-2; CDR3aa: ASSEGRASGANVLT
j_gene: TRBJ1-1; v_gene: TRBV28; CDR3aa: ASSPNGAARRAF
j_gene: TRBJ1-4; v_gene: TRBV23-1; CDR3aa: ASSQPGTGPDEKLF
j_gene: TRBJ1-2; v_gene: TRBV4-1; CDR3aa: ASSRPGSLDGYT